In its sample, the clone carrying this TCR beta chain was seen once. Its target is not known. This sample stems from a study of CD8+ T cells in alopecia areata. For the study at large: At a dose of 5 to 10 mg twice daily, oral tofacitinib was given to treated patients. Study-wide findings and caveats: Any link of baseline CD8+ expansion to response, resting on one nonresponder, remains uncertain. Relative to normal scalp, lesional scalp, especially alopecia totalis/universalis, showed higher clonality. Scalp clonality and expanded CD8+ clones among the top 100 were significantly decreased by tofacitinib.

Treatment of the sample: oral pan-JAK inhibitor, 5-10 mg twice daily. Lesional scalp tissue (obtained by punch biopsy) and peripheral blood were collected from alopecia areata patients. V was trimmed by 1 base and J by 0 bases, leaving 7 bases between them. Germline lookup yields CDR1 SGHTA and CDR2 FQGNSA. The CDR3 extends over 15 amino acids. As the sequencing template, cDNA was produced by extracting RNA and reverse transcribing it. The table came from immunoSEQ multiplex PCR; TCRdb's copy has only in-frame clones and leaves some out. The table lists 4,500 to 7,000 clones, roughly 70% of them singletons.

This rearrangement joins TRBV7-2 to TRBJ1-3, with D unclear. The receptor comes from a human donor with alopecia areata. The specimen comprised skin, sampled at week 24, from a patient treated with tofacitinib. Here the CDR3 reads CASSLERISGNTIYF. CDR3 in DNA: TGTGCCAGCAGCTTAGAGAGGATCTCTGGAAACACCATATATTTT.